The rows below give T cell receptor beta chains drawn from one sample of a study of cytomegalovirus exposure and HLA in healthy donors. Clones were read by immunoSEQ multiplex PCR, and TCRdb kept only the in-frame ones, dropping some. The data contain some 120,000 clones, around 75% of them seen just once; the ten biggest clones take up roughly 3.1%. Sequenced input: PBMCs. Source of these receptors: a man in his thirties or forties in good health and CMV-seronegative. Each CDR3 is given with its conserved first and last residue. Fields, in order: V gene, CDR3 length, D gene, clone size, J gene, CDR3 DNA, CDR3 protein. The D gene is left open where the match is weak. A clone size is listed for some rows: how often the clone was seen (once, few, many), or a class if it is expanded.

V gene: TRBV4-1; CDR3 length: 15; D gene: -; clone size: -; J gene: TRBJ2-2; CDR3 DNA: TGCGCCAGCAGCCAAGAAGCAGGGAACACCGGGGAGCTGTTTTTT; CDR3 protein: CASSQEAGNTGELFF
V gene: TRBV6-5; CDR3 length: 15; D gene: TRBD1; clone size: -; J gene: TRBJ1-5; CDR3 DNA: TGTGCCAGCCGTGGAGACGACAGGGGTGATCAGCCCCAGCATTTT; CDR3 protein: CASRGDDRGDQPQHF
V gene: TRBV2; CDR3 length: 16; D gene: TRBD2; clone size: -; J gene: TRBJ2-7; CDR3 DNA: TGTGCCAGCAGTGAACCCACTAGCGGGGTGACCTACGAGCAGTACTTC; CDR3 protein: CASSEPTSGVTYEQYF
V gene: TRBV30; CDR3 length: 13; D gene: -; clone size: few; J gene: TRBJ1-1; CDR3 DNA: TGTGCCTGGAGACGCCAACGGGACACTGAAGCTTTCTTT; CDR3 protein: CAWRRQRDTEAFF
V gene: TRBV6-6; CDR3 length: 16; D gene: -; clone size: -; J gene: TRBJ2-5; CDR3 DNA: TGTGCCAGCAGTCGGCGGACTATAGCGGACCAAGAGACCCAGTACTTC; CDR3 protein: CASSRRTIADQETQYF
V gene: TRBV6-1; CDR3 length: 14; D gene: -; clone size: -; J gene: TRBJ2-7; CDR3 DNA: TGTGCCACTGCCTTGACAGGACTGGCCTACGAGCAGTACTTC; CDR3 protein: CATALTGLAYEQYF
V gene: TRBV6-6; CDR3 length: 13; D gene: -; clone size: -; J gene: TRBJ2-7; CDR3 DNA: TGTGCCAGCAGTTATGGGGGCCGTGGCGAGCAGTACTTC; CDR3 protein: CASSYGGRGEQYF
V gene: TRBV9; CDR3 length: 14; D gene: TRBD2; clone size: -; J gene: TRBJ2-5; CDR3 DNA: TGTGCCAGCAGCTCGCGGGGGTTTCAAGAGACCCAGTACTTC; CDR3 protein: CASSSRGFQETQYF
V gene: TRBV30; CDR3 length: 15; D gene: TRBD1; clone size: -; J gene: TRBJ1-1; CDR3 DNA: TGTGCCTGGAGTTTAAGGGGGCTTATGAACACTGAAGCTTTCTTT; CDR3 protein: CAWSLRGLMNTEAFF
V gene: TRBV7-9; CDR3 length: 15; D gene: TRBD2; clone size: -; J gene: TRBJ2-1; CDR3 DNA: TGTGCCAGCAGCTTAGCTAGCGGGGGTTGGGTTGAGCAGTTCTTC; CDR3 protein: CASSLASGGWVEQFF
V gene: TRBV9; CDR3 length: 13; D gene: -; clone size: -; J gene: TRBJ2-3; CDR3 DNA: TGTGCCAGCAGCGCCAGCCTAGTCGATACGCAGTATTTT; CDR3 protein: CASSASLVDTQYF
V gene: TRBV6-6; CDR3 length: 15; D gene: TRBD2; clone size: -; J gene: TRBJ2-5; CDR3 DNA: TGTGCCAGCAGGGTAGCGGGAGCAAGCGCCGAGACCCAGTACTTC; CDR3 protein: CASRVAGASAETQYF
V gene: TRBV4-2; CDR3 length: 15; D gene: -; clone size: few; J gene: TRBJ2-7; CDR3 DNA: TGTGCCAGCAGCCTCTACAGGGGGGGGGCCTACGAGCAGTACTTC; CDR3 protein: CASSLYRGGAYEQYF
V gene: TRBV4-3; CDR3 length: 14; D gene: -; clone size: -; J gene: TRBJ2-3; CDR3 DNA: TGCGCCAGCAGCCAAGCGGGGGGCACAGATACGCAGTATTTT; CDR3 protein: CASSQAGGTDTQYF
V gene: TRBV6-5; CDR3 length: 14; D gene: -; clone size: -; J gene: TRBJ1-5; CDR3 DNA: TGTGCCAGCAGGAAGACAGGTCAGAATTGGTCCCAGCATTTT; CDR3 protein: CASRKTGQNWSQHF
V gene: TRBV30; CDR3 length: 15; D gene: TRBD2; clone size: -; J gene: TRBJ2-2; CDR3 DNA: TGTGCCTGGAGTAAGCGGGAGCCGAACACCGGGGAGCTGTTTTTT; CDR3 protein: CAWSKREPNTGELFF
V gene: TRBV5-4; CDR3 length: 18; D gene: TRBD2; clone size: -; J gene: TRBJ2-1; CDR3 DNA: TGTGCCAGCTCCATTGGGCTAGCGGGAGCAGTTTCCTACAATGAGCAGTTCTTC; CDR3 protein: CASSIGLAGAVSYNEQFF
V gene: TRBV6-5; CDR3 length: 15; D gene: TRBD1; clone size: -; J gene: TRBJ1-1; CDR3 DNA: TGTGCCAGCAGTTGGGGACAGGGGTCAATTCCTGAAGCTTTCTTT; CDR3 protein: CASSWGQGSIPEAFF
V gene: TRBV7-7; CDR3 length: 15; D gene: TRBD1; clone size: once; J gene: TRBJ2-1; CDR3 DNA: TGTGCTAGCAGCTTATCTCGGGACAGATACAATGAGCAGTTCTTC; CDR3 protein: CASSLSRDRYNEQFF
V gene: TRBV5-1; CDR3 length: 14; D gene: -; clone size: -; J gene: TRBJ2-5; CDR3 DNA: TGCGCCAGCAGCTTGGGCGAGGTTCAAGAGACCCAGTACTTC; CDR3 protein: CASSLGEVQETQYF
V gene: TRBV7-9; CDR3 length: 16; D gene: -; clone size: -; J gene: TRBJ1-4; CDR3 DNA: TGTGCCAGCAGCCATCCGACCGACAGTACAAATGAAAAACTGTTTTTT; CDR3 protein: CASSHPTDSTNEKLFF
V gene: TRBV11-3; CDR3 length: 12; D gene: -; clone size: -; J gene: TRBJ1-2; CDR3 DNA: TGCCAACCGGGGAGGGGTAACTATGGCTACACCTTC; CDR3 protein: CQPGRGNYGYTF
V gene: TRBV10-3; CDR3 length: 13; D gene: -; clone size: once; J gene: TRBJ1-1; CDR3 DNA: TGTGCCATCAGTGAGTCGAGTGGGGGGGCGGCTTTCTTT; CDR3 protein: CAISESSGGAAFF
V gene: TRBV29-1; CDR3 length: 15; D gene: -; clone size: -; J gene: TRBJ2-3; CDR3 DNA: TGCAGCGTTAACCCCCTAGGGGGTTTCACAGATACGCAGTATTTT; CDR3 protein: CSVNPLGGFTDTQYF
V gene: TRBV7-2; CDR3 length: 18; D gene: TRBD2; clone size: -; J gene: TRBJ2-3; CDR3 DNA: TGTGCCAGCAGCCCGAGAGCTGTTAGCGGGGATAGCACAGATACGCAGTATTTT; CDR3 protein: CASSPRAVSGDSTDTQYF
V gene: TRBV7-6; CDR3 length: 17; D gene: TRBD2; clone size: -; J gene: TRBJ2-1; CDR3 DNA: TGTGCCAGCAGACCCCCCAGGAGCGGGAGCTCCTACAATGAGCAGTTCTTC; CDR3 protein: CASRPPRSGSSYNEQFF
V gene: TRBV5-1; CDR3 length: 15; D gene: -; clone size: -; J gene: TRBJ2-3; CDR3 DNA: TGCGCCAGCAGCTTGGCCGGGGGTAGCACAGATACGCAGTATTTT; CDR3 protein: CASSLAGGSTDTQYF
V gene: TRBV29-1; CDR3 length: 15; D gene: -; clone size: -; J gene: TRBJ2-1; CDR3 DNA: TGCAGCGTGCGGCGGGGATCGGGGTCCTACAATGAGCAGTTCTTC; CDR3 protein: CSVRRGSGSYNEQFF
V gene: TRBV28; CDR3 length: 18; D gene: TRBD1; clone size: -; J gene: TRBJ1-2; CDR3 DNA: TGTGCCAGCGAAACTGGCCCCGGGACAGGGGGTTTAGCGGGGGGCTACACCTTC; CDR3 protein: CASETGPGTGGLAGGYTF
V gene: TRBV28; CDR3 length: 14; D gene: -; clone size: -; J gene: TRBJ1-6; CDR3 DNA: TGTGCCAGCAGATTCGACACATCGAATTCACCCCTCCACTTT; CDR3 protein: CASRFDTSNSPLHF
V gene: TRBV5-5; CDR3 length: 15; D gene: TRBD1; clone size: -; J gene: TRBJ1-5; CDR3 DNA: TGTGCCAGCAGCCACACAGGGGATGGCAATCAGCCCCAGCATTTT; CDR3 protein: CASSHTGDGNQPQHF
V gene: TRBV27; CDR3 length: 12; D gene: -; clone size: -; J gene: TRBJ2-3; CDR3 DNA: TGTGCCAGCAGTCCGAGCACAGATACGCAGTATTTT; CDR3 protein: CASSPSTDTQYF
V gene: TRBV10-3; CDR3 length: 14; D gene: TRBD2; clone size: -; J gene: TRBJ2-7; CDR3 DNA: TGTGCCACCGGTCCGACTAGCGGAACTTACGAGCAGTACTTC; CDR3 protein: CATGPTSGTYEQYF
V gene: TRBV2; CDR3 length: 17; D gene: TRBD2; clone size: -; J gene: TRBJ2-7; CDR3 DNA: TGTGCCAGCACGCCGAGACCCGGCGGGAGAGAACCTTACGAGCAGTACTTC; CDR3 protein: CASTPRPGGREPYEQYF
V gene: TRBV27; CDR3 length: 15; D gene: TRBD1; clone size: -; J gene: TRBJ1-5; CDR3 DNA: TGTGCCAGCAGTTATGGGACAGGGAACAATCAGCCCCAGCATTTT; CDR3 protein: CASSYGTGNNQPQHF
V gene: TRBV19; CDR3 length: 14; D gene: -; clone size: -; J gene: TRBJ2-5; CDR3 DNA: TGTGCCAGTAGTACAACGGACTATTCAGAGACCCAGTACTTC; CDR3 protein: CASSTTDYSETQYF
V gene: TRBV7-3; CDR3 length: 13; D gene: TRBD1; clone size: -; J gene: TRBJ2-1; CDR3 DNA: TGTGCCAGCAGTACAGGGGTGGGGAATGAGCAGTTCTTC; CDR3 protein: CASSTGVGNEQFF
V gene: TRBV5-6; CDR3 length: 12; D gene: TRBD2; clone size: once; J gene: TRBJ2-3; CDR3 DNA: TGTGCCAGCAGCGGGACTAGCGGATCGCAGTATTTT; CDR3 protein: CASSGTSGSQYF
V gene: TRBV11-2; CDR3 length: 15; D gene: TRBD2; clone size: many; J gene: TRBJ2-7; CDR3 DNA: TGTGCCAGCAGCCCCTCTAGCGGGGGCTATTACGAGCAGTACTTC; CDR3 protein: CASSPSSGGYYEQYF
V gene: TRBV5-1; CDR3 length: 14; D gene: -; clone size: -; J gene: TRBJ1-6; CDR3 DNA: TGCGCCAGCAGCTTGGGAGAAAGCGTCCCACCCCTCCACTTT; CDR3 protein: CASSLGESVPPLHF
V gene: TRBV30; CDR3 length: 15; D gene: -; clone size: few; J gene: TRBJ1-5; CDR3 DNA: TGTGCCTGGAGTGTAAATACTGCAGCGATACAGCCCCAGCATTTT; CDR3 protein: CAWSVNTAAIQPQHF
V gene: TRBV28; CDR3 length: 15; D gene: TRBD2; clone size: -; J gene: TRBJ2-1; CDR3 DNA: TGTGCCAGCAGTTTAGGAATAGCGGGAGGGCCTTTTCCGTTCTTC; CDR3 protein: CASSLGIAGGPFPFF
V gene: TRBV30; CDR3 length: 14; D gene: TRBD2; clone size: -; J gene: TRBJ2-1; CDR3 DNA: TGTGCCTTCCGGACTAGCGGGAGCTACAATGAGCAGTTCTTC; CDR3 protein: CAFRTSGSYNEQFF
V gene: TRBV27; CDR3 length: 12; D gene: TRBD1; clone size: -; J gene: TRBJ1-4; CDR3 DNA: TGTGCCAGCAGTAAGGACAGGGTACAACTGTTTTTT; CDR3 protein: CASSKDRVQLFF
V gene: TRBV29-1; CDR3 length: 17; D gene: TRBD1; clone size: -; J gene: TRBJ1-2; CDR3 DNA: TGCAGCGTTTACCACGGGACAGGAGGGACCCCGTTCTATGGCTACACCTTC; CDR3 protein: CSVYHGTGGTPFYGYTF
V gene: TRBV19; CDR3 length: 14; D gene: TRBD2; clone size: -; J gene: TRBJ2-3; CDR3 DNA: TGTGCCAGTAGTATTGCACGGGAGGGAGATACGCAGTATTTT; CDR3 protein: CASSIAREGDTQYF
V gene: TRBV7-6; CDR3 length: 13; D gene: -; clone size: -; J gene: TRBJ2-1; CDR3 DNA: TGTGCCAGCAGCCCCCCAGCGGACAATGAGCAGTTCTTC; CDR3 protein: CASSPPADNEQFF
V gene: TRBV5-1; CDR3 length: 13; D gene: -; clone size: -; J gene: TRBJ2-7; CDR3 DNA: TGCGCCAGCAGCCAAGACAGATTTTACGAGCAGTACTTC; CDR3 protein: CASSQDRFYEQYF
V gene: TRBV10-3; CDR3 length: 14; D gene: -; clone size: -; J gene: TRBJ1-5; CDR3 DNA: TGTGCCATCAGCCCGGGAGTAAGCAATCAGCCCCAGCATTTT; CDR3 protein: CAISPGVSNQPQHF
V gene: TRBV7-3; CDR3 length: 13; D gene: TRBD1; clone size: few; J gene: TRBJ1-1; CDR3 DNA: TGTGCCAGCAGCTTAAGACAGGGTACTGAAGCTTTCTTT; CDR3 protein: CASSLRQGTEAFF
V gene: TRBV27; CDR3 length: 14; D gene: -; clone size: -; J gene: TRBJ2-7; CDR3 DNA: TGTGCCAGCAGTCCTCAGGGCCCGAATTACGAGCAGTACTTC; CDR3 protein: CASSPQGPNYEQYF
V gene: TRBV2; CDR3 length: 16; D gene: TRBD1; clone size: -; J gene: TRBJ2-6; CDR3 DNA: TGTGCCAGCAGTGAGAGACAGGGTTTAGGTGCCAACGTCCTGACTTTC; CDR3 protein: CASSERQGLGANVLTF
V gene: TRBV6-5; CDR3 length: 14; D gene: -; clone size: -; J gene: TRBJ2-3; CDR3 DNA: TGTGCCAGCATTCCCTCTACAGGGCCGGATACGCAGTATTTT; CDR3 protein: CASIPSTGPDTQYF
V gene: TRBV11-3; CDR3 length: 13; D gene: TRBD1; clone size: -; J gene: TRBJ1-1; CDR3 DNA: TGTGCCAGCAGCTCGGGACAGGACACTGAAGCTTTCTTT; CDR3 protein: CASSSGQDTEAFF
V gene: TRBV27; CDR3 length: 15; D gene: -; clone size: -; J gene: TRBJ2-6; CDR3 DNA: TGTGCCAGCAGTTTGCGTTGGACACAGGCCAACGTCCTGACTTTC; CDR3 protein: CASSLRWTQANVLTF
V gene: TRBV19; CDR3 length: 13; D gene: -; clone size: -; J gene: TRBJ1-1; CDR3 DNA: TGTGCCAGTAACGGGGGTGTGAACACTGAAGCTTTCTTT; CDR3 protein: CASNGGVNTEAFF